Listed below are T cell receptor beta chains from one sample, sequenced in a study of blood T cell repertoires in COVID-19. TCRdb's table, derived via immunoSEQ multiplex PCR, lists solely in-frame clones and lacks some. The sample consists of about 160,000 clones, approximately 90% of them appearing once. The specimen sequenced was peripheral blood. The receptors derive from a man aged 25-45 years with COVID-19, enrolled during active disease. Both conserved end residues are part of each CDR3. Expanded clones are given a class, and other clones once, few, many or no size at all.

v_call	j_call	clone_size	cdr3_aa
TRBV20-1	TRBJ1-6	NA	CSASSGTGGNSPLHF
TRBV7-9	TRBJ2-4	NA	CASSSGPDIQYF
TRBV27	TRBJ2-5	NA	CASSSLRVEETQYF
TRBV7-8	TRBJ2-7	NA	CASSLEAGGSYEQYF
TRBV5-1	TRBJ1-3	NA	CASSSQTGLIGNTIYF
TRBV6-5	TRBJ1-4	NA	CASDRDRNEKLFF
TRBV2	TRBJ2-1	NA	CASSEEGAVVPSYNEQFF
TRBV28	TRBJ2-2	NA	CASSALTGRTGELFF
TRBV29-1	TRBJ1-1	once	CSAEITRGAFF
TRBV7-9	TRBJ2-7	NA	CALGGYTYEQYF
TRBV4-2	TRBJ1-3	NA	CASSQVASSRSGNTIYF
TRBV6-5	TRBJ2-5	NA	CASSYLGQSQETQYF
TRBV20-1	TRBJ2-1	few	CSARDRDEQFF
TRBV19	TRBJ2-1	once	CASTAYNEQFF
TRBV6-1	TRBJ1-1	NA	CASSDRVSTEAFF
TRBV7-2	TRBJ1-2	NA	CASSLQWDTYGYTF
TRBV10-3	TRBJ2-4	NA	CAISEGTGGAGNIQYF
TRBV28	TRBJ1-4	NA	CASSLRAGTGWNEKLFF
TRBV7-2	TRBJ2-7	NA	CASSRTGGSYEQYF
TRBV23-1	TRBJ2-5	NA	CASSPRAVAGKETQYF